The next 32 T cell receptor beta chains were all read from a single sample in a study of T cells in Graves' hyperthyroidism and ophthalmopathy. RNA transcripts yielded amplified TCR beta CDR3 regions. An initial round of RT-PCR targeting the TCR CDR3 relied on the HTBI primer set. TCRdb re-called the multiplex PCR reads through MiXCR, storing one row per CDR3 protein. The repertoire has some 550,000 distinct CDR3 sequences, approximately 15% of them found once; the top ten carry under 3.5%. Sequenced input: blood. These receptors came from a woman in her thirties or forties with Graves' ophthalmopathy.

This clonotype was detected many times. The rearrangement links TRBV7-9 to TRBJ2-1; 12 bases match TRBD2. V dropped 5 bases and J dropped 7; count of bases not matched to a gene: 12. The germline V gene has CDR1 SEHNR and CDR2 FQNEAQ (reference sequence). The CDR3 runs to 17 residues. The CDR3 DNA is TGTGCCAGCAGCCTATCCCCGACTAGCGGGAGAAGTAATGAGCAGTTCTTC. It is translated as CASSLSPTSGRSNEQFF.

This clonotype showed up many times. V gene TRBV7-2 combines with J gene TRBJ2-1; 12 bases are shared with TRBD2. This CDR3 spans 21 amino acids. Germline lookup yields CDR1 SGHTA and CDR2 FQGNSA. With V trimmed by 1 base and J by 3 bases, 16 bases remained unmatched. The CDR3 sequence is CASSLVGLAGGLAAGYNEQFF. In DNA form, the CDR3 reads TGTGCCAGCAGCTTAGTTGGGCTAGCGGGAGGGTTGGCGGCGGGCTACAATGAGCAGTTCTTC. The entire variable domain, with the rest obtained from reference TRBV7-2 and TRBJ2-1, is as follows: GAGVSQSPSNKVTEKGKDVELRCDPISGHTALYWYRQSLGQGLEFLIYFQGNSAPDKSGLPSDRFSAERTGGSVSTLTIQRTQQEDSAVYLCASSLVGLAGGLAAGYNEQFFGPGTRLTVL.

The chain employs TRBV19 and TRBJ2-3; TRBD2 aligns across 12 bases. CDR3 length equals 17 residues. V was clipped by 6 bases and J by 3 bases; unmatched bases: 10. The germline gives CDR1 LNHDA, CDR2 SQIVND (reference sequence). The CDR3 DNA is TGTGCCAGTAGCGATCCGGGACTAGCGGGTATGACAGATACGCAGTATTTT. Translation: CASSDPGLAGMTDTQYF.

The V call is TRBV2, the J call TRBJ2-5; a possible D gene is TRBD2 (5 bases). The CDR3 has 15 amino acids. CDR1 is SNHLY, CDR2 FYNNEI, per germline. The V and J ends lost 5 bases and 1 base respectively, with 14 bases between them. CDR3 residues: CASSTREQSQETQYF. The CDR3 nucleotides are TGTGCCAGCAGTACTCGGGAACAGTCCCAAGAGACCCAGTACTTC. The variable domain in full, completed from reference TRBV2 and TRBJ2-5, reads EPEVTQTPSHQVTQMGQEVILRCVPISNHLYFYWYRQILGQKVEFLVSFYNNEISEKSEIFDDQFSVERPDGSNFTLKIRSTKLEDSAMYFCASSTREQSQETQYFGPGTRLLVL.

In its sample, this clonotype was seen a few times. The chain uses TRBV6-1 and TRBJ1-5; 7 bases map to TRBD1. The CDR3 contains 13 residues. Germline CDR1 is MNHNS and CDR2 is SASEGT. The ends lost 8 bases at V and 3 bases at J; junction bases unmatched: 4. CDR3 nucleotides: TGTGCCAGCGGGGACAGAATCAATCAGCCCCAGCATTTT. This translates into CASGDRINQPQHF.

The V call is TRBV28, the J call TRBJ2-7; no definite D call. Per the germline V gene, CDR1 is MDHEN and CDR2 is SYDVKM. Trimming removed 6 bases at V and 3 bases at J, with 15 bases between. This CDR3 has 14 amino acids. The DNA for the CDR3 is TGTGCCAGCAGCAATAAGCTACCCCGCTACGAGCAGTACTTC. Its protein product is CASSNKLPRYEQYF.

The chain joins TRBV24-1 to TRBJ2-3; the match to TRBD1 covers 8 bases. CDR3 size: 12 residues. V gave up 4 bases and J gave up 10 bases; unmatched junction bases: 3. CDR1 KGHDR and CDR2 SFDVKD come from the germline V gene. CDR3 sequence (DNA): TGTGCCACCAGTGACCAGACAGGGGCGCAGTATTTT. This gives the protein CATSDQTGAQYF.

This clonotype was detected many times. The chain uses TRBV5-1 and TRBJ1-1, with D unresolved. CDR1 SGHRS and CDR2 YFSETQ come from the germline V gene. The CDR3 totals 14 residues. Trimming took off 5 bases at V and 1 base at J, with 12 bases between the two ends. The CDR3: CASSSLGKNTEAFF. The CDR3 bases are TGCGCCAGCAGTTCACTAGGGAAGAACACTGAAGCTTTCTTT. The complete variable domain, with remaining parts taken from reference TRBV5-1 and TRBJ1-1, reads KAGVTQTPRYLIKTRGQQVTLSCSPISGHRSVSWYQQTPGQGLQFLFEYFSETQRNKGNFPGRFSGRQFSNSRSEMNVSTLELGDSALYLCASSSLGKNTEAFFGQGTRLTVV.

In its sample, this clonotype was seen a few times. The chain recombines TRBV29-1 with TRBJ1-2; no clear D. V was clipped by 3 bases and J by 8 bases, with 4 bases between them. Germline V CDR1 and CDR2: SQVTM, ANQGSEA. There are 9 residues in the CDR3. CDR3 nucleotides: TGCAGCGTTGACCTGGGCTACACCTTC. It encodes CSVDLGYTF. The full variable domain, its missing parts supplied by reference TRBV29-1 and TRBJ1-2, is SAVISQKPSRDICQRGTSLTIQCQVDSQVTMMFWYRQQPGQSLTLIATANQGSEATYESGFVIDKFPISRPNLTFSTLTVSNMSPEDSSIYLCSVDLGYTFGSGTRLTVV.

This clonotype occurred many times. This chain joins TRBV3-1 and TRBJ2-1, with D uncertain. Trimming took off 2 bases at V and 0 bases at J, with 8 bases between the two ends. The CDR3 spans 15 residues. Per germline, CDR1 LGHDT and CDR2 YNNKEL (reference sequence). CDR3 region: CASSQQMGSYNEQFF. The CDR3 DNA is TGTGCCAGCAGCCAACAGATGGGCTCCTACAATGAGCAGTTCTTC.

This clonotype was seen only a few times. The chain is built from TRBV10-3 and TRBJ1-5; no definite D call. The CDR3 spans 15 residues. Germline V CDR1 and CDR2: ENHRY, SYGVKD. V was trimmed by 2 bases and J by 2 bases, leaving 10 bases between them. The CDR3 nucleotides read TGTGCCATCAGTGAGGGAACAAGGGGCAATCAGCCCCAGCATTTT. It codes for CAISEGTRGNQPQHF.

The chain joins TRBV10-3 to TRBJ2-1; 12 bases match TRBD1. The CDR3 runs 18 residues. V gave up 0 bases and J gave up 8 bases; unmatched junction bases: 11. Looked up from germline, CDR1 is ENHRY and CDR2 is SYGVKD. Written as DNA, the CDR3 is TGTGCCATCAGTGAGTCCCCGGGACAGGGGGCGCCTGACGATGAGCAGTTCTTC. Its translation: CAISESPGQGAPDDEQFF.

This clonotype has at least ten counts. This sequence joins TRBV6-1 and TRBJ2-7; no reliable D call. The CDR3 extends over 13 amino acids. V was trimmed by 4 bases and J by 2 bases, leaving 9 bases between them. Germline CDR1 MNHNS, CDR2 SASEGT. The CDR3 sequence: CASSGQQAYEQYF. CDR3 coding DNA: TGTGCCAGCAGTGGCCAACAAGCCTACGAGCAGTACTTC.

As DNA, the CDR3 is TGTGCTAGTGGTTTTCCACAATCCTTCCAGACAGGGCGGACCGGGGAGCTGTTTTTT. Encoded protein: CASGFPQSFQTGRTGELFF. V is TRBV12-5 and J is TRBJ2-2; TRBD1 agrees at 7 bases. Trimming cost V 3 bases and J 5 bases; bases outside gene matches: 18. The CDR3 runs 19 residues. Germline loops: CDR1 LGHNT, CDR2 FRNRAP. The entire variable domain, with the rest obtained from reference TRBV12-5 and TRBJ2-2, is as follows: DARVTQTPRHKVTEMGQEVTMRCQPILGHNTVFWYRQTMMQGLELLAYFRNRAPLDDSGMPKDRFSAEMPDATLATLKIQPSEPRDSAVYFCASGFPQSFQTGRTGELFFGEGSRLTVL.

This clonotype was observed a single time. This chain joins TRBV3-1 and TRBJ1-6; D may be TRBD1 (5 bases). This CDR3 region has 15 residues. Germline-derived CDR1 and CDR2 are LGHDT and YNNKEL (reference sequence). Trimming pared 0 bases from V and 5 bases from J, leaving 8 bases between. The DNA of the CDR3 is TGTGCCAGCAGCCAAGAACTACAGGATAATTCACCCCTCCACTTT. It translates to CASSQELQDNSPLHF.

The genes are TRBV6-1 and TRBJ1-6; 8 bases fit TRBD1. CDR3 length equals 14 residues. Trimming cost V 7 bases and J 8 bases; bases outside gene matches: 7. Germline lookup yields CDR1 MNHNS and CDR2 SASEGT. The CDR3 reads CASTTTGADSPLHF. DNA for the CDR3: TGTGCCAGCACCACGACAGGGGCGGATTCACCCCTCCACTTT.

This clonotype was counted only a few times. This sequence joins TRBV20-1 and TRBJ1-5; D call uncertain. Trimming removed 1 base at V and 7 bases at J, with 8 bases between. This CDR3 contains 12 residues. Germline V lookup: CDR1 DFQATT, CDR2 SNEGSKA (reference sequence). The CDR3 protein is CSARVSEQPQHF. CDR3 coding DNA: TGCAGTGCTAGAGTTTCGGAGCAGCCCCAGCATTTT.

This clonotype was counted at least ten times. The CDR3 sequence is CASSLQTGIQETQYF. CDR3 DNA sequence: TGTGCCAGCAGCTTGCAGACAGGGATCCAAGAGACCCAGTACTTC. V and J are TRBV7-2 and TRBJ2-5; the match to TRBD1 covers 7 bases. The CDR3 consists of 15 residues. The V gene's germline CDR1 is SGHTA and CDR2 FQGNSA. Losses at the gene ends were 3 bases for V and 1 base for J; bases not matched to a gene: 5.

This clonotype came up a few times. The chain employs TRBV3-1 and TRBJ1-6; D remains ambiguous. CDR1 is LGHDT and CDR2 is YNNKEL in the germline V gene (reference sequence). CDR3 length: 15 residues. The V and J ends lost 6 bases and 6 bases respectively, with 15 bases between them. The CDR3: CASRASGIFNSPLHF. The CDR3 DNA reads as TGTGCCAGCAGGGCGAGCGGGATCTTTAATTCACCCCTCCACTTT. The entire variable domain, with the rest obtained from reference TRBV3-1 and TRBJ1-6, is as follows: DTAVSQTPKYLVTQMGNDKSIKCEQNLGHDTMYWYKQDSKKFLKIMFSYNNKELIINETVPNRFSPKSPDKAHLNLHINSLELGDSAVYFCASRASGIFNSPLHFGNGTRLTVT.

In this sample, this clonotype turned up a few times. V and J are TRBV20-1 and TRBJ2-3; no clear D. There are 16 residues in the CDR3. V was cut by 0 bases and J by 8 bases, with 21 bases left in between. The germline gives CDR1 DFQATT, CDR2 SNEGSKA (reference sequence). In nucleotides, the CDR3 is TGCAGTGCTAGAGATTTGGGTCTATATGCCGTTGGTACGCAGTATTTT. Its translation: CSARDLGLYAVGTQYF.

This clonotype was detected ten times or more. The V gene is TRBV11-2, the J gene TRBJ2-3; the D gene is possibly TRBD2 (6 bases). This CDR3 is 16 amino acids long. Germline V gene data show CDR1 as SGHAT and CDR2 as FQNNGV. V lost 5 bases and J lost 1, with 16 bases in between. This chain's CDR3 is CASSPLSSGRTDTQYF. The CDR3 nucleotides read TGTGCCAGCAGCCCCCTGAGTAGCGGTCGCACAGATACGCAGTATTTT. Complete variable domain (other parts from reference TRBV11-2 and TRBJ2-3): EAGVAQSPRYKIIEKRQSVAFWCNPISGHATLYWYQQILGQGPKLLIQFQNNGVVDDSQLPKDRFSAERLKGVDSTLKIQPAKLEDSAVYLCASSPLSSGRTDTQYFGPGTRLTVL.

The genes are TRBV9 and TRBJ2-2; no clear D. Between the trimmed V and J ends, which lost 0 bases and 7 bases, there was a span of 13 bases. CDR3 size: 15 residues. Germline V CDR1 and CDR2: SGDLS, YYNGEE. CDR3 coding DNA: TGTGCCAGCAGCGTAGATGGAGAACTCGGCGGGGAGCTGTTTTTT. As protein: CASSVDGELGGELFF.

This clonotype was counted once. Being one base from a much bigger clone, this may be a read error. The chain links TRBV11-3 to TRBJ2-1, with 11 bases aligning to TRBD1. The CDR3 runs to 16 residues. The germline CDR1 and CDR2 sequences are SGHNT and YENEEA. The CDR3 DNA reads as TGTACCAGCAGCCGCACCCCGGGACAGGGGGGTAATGAGCAGTTCTTC. This translates into CTSSRTPGQGGNEQFF.

Concerning this clonotype itself: A read error may be the cause here, since a much bigger clone is one base away. The chain uses TRBV7-6 and TRBJ2-7, with D tentatively TRBD1 or TRBD2 (5 bases each). V was trimmed by 5 bases and J by 6 bases, leaving 26 bases between them. The CDR3 length is 17 residues. Germline V CDR1 and CDR2: SGHVS, FNYEAQ. CDR3 nucleotides: TGTGCCAGCAGCCCTGACCCTTACGGGACCAAGAAGCGCGAGCAGTACTTC. Its protein product is CASSPDPYGTKKREQYF.

This rearrangement joins TRBV20-1 to TRBJ2-7, with 11 bases matching TRBD2. CDR1 DFQATT and CDR2 SNEGSKA come from the germline V gene (reference sequence). The junction had 9 bases not matched to a gene; V was cut back by 3 bases and J by 5 bases. This CDR3 comprises 15 residues. The CDR3 loop reads CSARGSGRAPNEQYF. DNA of the CDR3: TGCAGTGCTAGGGGTAGCGGGAGGGCCCCTAACGAGCAGTACTTC.

This sequence joins TRBV5-1 and TRBJ2-7; 7 nucleotides agree with TRBD1. The CDR3 consists of 13 residues. The ends lost 7 bases at V and 6 bases at J; junction bases unmatched: 10. CDR1 is SGHRS, CDR2 YFSETQ, per germline. The CDR3 protein is CASGTRQGTEQYF. CDR3 nucleotides: TGCGCCAGCGGTACCCGACAGGGAACCGAGCAGTACTTC.

This clonotype was counted many times. The rearrangement links TRBV10-3 to TRBJ1-1; maybe TRBD1 (6 bases). CDR3 size: 16 residues. With 1 base removed from V and 0 bases from J, the gap between germline ends came to 12 bases. The germline CDR1 and CDR2 sequences are ENHRY and SYGVKD. CDR3 nucleotide sequence: TGTGCCATCAGTGAGTTATCCGACAGGATGAACACTGAAGCTTTCTTT. Its protein is CAISELSDRMNTEAFF.

This clonotype was detected many times. The chain links TRBV2 to TRBJ2-5; a possible D gene is TRBD2 (7 bases). This CDR3 is 17 amino acids long. The germline V gene has CDR1 SNHLY and CDR2 FYNNEI. Trimming removed 5 bases at V and 3 bases at J, with 22 bases between. The CDR3 loop is CASSFALGGGSKETQYF. The CDR3 nucleotides read TGTGCCAGCAGTTTTGCCTTGGGGGGGGGCTCGAAAGAGACCCAGTACTTC.

This clonotype has only a few counts. The chain couples TRBV12-3 or TRBV12-4 to TRBJ2-2; possibly TRBD1 or TRBD2 for D (6 bases each). The CDR3 sequence is 13 residues long. Trimming took 8 bases from V and 6 from J, leaving 13 bases between them. The CDR3 reads CASGLRGAGELFF. The CDR3 coding sequence is TGTGCCAGCGGCCTTAGGGGGGCCGGGGAGCTGTTTTTT.

This clonotype was picked up a small number of times. The V and J genes are TRBV10-3 and TRBJ2-2; D possibly corresponds to TRBD2 (6 bases). Deletions cut 4 bases from V and 4 bases from J, with 10 bases between. Germline values: CDR1 ENHRY, CDR2 SYGVKD. CDR3 length equals 14 residues. The CDR3 DNA follows: TGTGCCATCAGTGCAGTGGAGGGCACCGGGGAGCTGTTTTTT. Encoded protein: CAISAVEGTGELFF.

This clonotype was seen many times. The genes are TRBV11-2 and TRBJ2-3, with 11 bases identical to TRBD2. Germline CDR1 is SGHAT and CDR2 is FQNNGV. V lost 5 bases, J lost 4 bases, and 2 bases stayed unmatched. This CDR3 has 14 amino acids. CDR3 coding DNA: TGTGCCAGCAGCCGGGGACTAGCGGCAGATACGCAGTATTTT. Its protein is CASSRGLAADTQYF.

In its sample, this clonotype was seen many times. The CDR3 DNA reads as TGCAGTGCCCCACTAGCGGGAGGCCCCTCCTACGAGCAGTACTTC. It translates to CSAPLAGGPSYEQYF. The genes are TRBV20-1 and TRBJ2-7; TRBD2 aligns across 12 bases. J lost 0 bases, V lost 6 bases, and 6 bases had no gene match. This CDR3 contains 15 residues. The germline V gene has CDR1 DFQATT and CDR2 SNEGSKA (reference sequence).